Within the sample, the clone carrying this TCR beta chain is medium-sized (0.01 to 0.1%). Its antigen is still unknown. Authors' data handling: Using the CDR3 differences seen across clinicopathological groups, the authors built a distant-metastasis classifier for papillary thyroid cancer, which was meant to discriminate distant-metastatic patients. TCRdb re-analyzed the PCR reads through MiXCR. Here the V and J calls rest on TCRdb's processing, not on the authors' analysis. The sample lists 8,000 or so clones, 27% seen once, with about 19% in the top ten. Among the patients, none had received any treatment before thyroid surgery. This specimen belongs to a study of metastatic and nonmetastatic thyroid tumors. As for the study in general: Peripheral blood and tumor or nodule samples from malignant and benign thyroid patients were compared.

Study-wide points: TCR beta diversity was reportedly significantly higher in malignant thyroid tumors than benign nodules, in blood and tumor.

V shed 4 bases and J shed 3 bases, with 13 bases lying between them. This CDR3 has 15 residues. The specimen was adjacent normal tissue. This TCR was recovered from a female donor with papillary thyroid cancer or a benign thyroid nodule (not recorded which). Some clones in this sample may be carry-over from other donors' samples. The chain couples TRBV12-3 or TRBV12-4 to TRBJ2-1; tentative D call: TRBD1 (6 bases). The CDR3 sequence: CASSSTGTIYNEQFF. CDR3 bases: TGTGCCAGCAGTTCCACAGGGACGATCTACAATGAGCAGTTCTTC.